These 5 T cell receptor beta chains originate from one sample sequenced in a study of PD-L1 blockade in urothelial cancer. Sequenced by immunoSEQ multiplex PCR; TCRdb stores in-frame clones only, minus some. This table holds more than 65,000 clones, about nine tenths found once. The sample here was PBMCs, taken around atezolizumab (anti-PD-L1) treatment. Receptor source: a woman aged 70-85 years with urothelial cancer.

V is TRBV11-2 and J is TRBJ1-1; possibly TRBD1 for D (6 bases). The CDR3 loop spans 15 amino acids. Trimming stripped 2 bases from V and 11 bases from J, with 21 bases between. Germline CDR1 SGHAT, CDR2 FQNNGV. The CDR3 region has the DNA TGTGCCAGCAGCTTATTTTACTCAGGGGCCTTCTCGGCTTTCTTT. Translation: CASSLFYSGAFSAFF.

The chain joins TRBV7-9 to TRBJ1-2, with 7 bases lining up with TRBD1. Germline V gene data show CDR1 as SEHNR and CDR2 as FQNEAQ (reference sequence). The J segment lost 2 bases and the V segment lost 1 base, leaving 7 bases of the junction unmatched. The CDR3 extends over 16 amino acids. This CDR3 reads CASSLEESGGNYGYTF. CDR3 coding DNA: TGTGCCAGCAGCTTAGAGGAGTCAGGGGGGAACTATGGCTACACCTTC.

This clone was counted a few times. The V and J genes are TRBV19 and TRBJ2-2; 9 bases match TRBD1. The CDR3 is made up of 15 amino acids. Per germline, CDR1 LNHDA and CDR2 SQIVND (reference sequence). Losses at the gene ends were 5 bases for V and 4 bases for J; bases not matched to a gene: 5. The chain's CDR3 is CASSGTGGGTGELFF. CDR3 bases: TGTGCCAGTAGTGGTACAGGGGGCGGCACCGGGGAGCTGTTTTTT.

This chain uses TRBV6-1 with TRBJ1-2; D uncertain. CDR1 is MNHNS, CDR2 SASEGT, per germline. This CDR3 is 13 amino acids long. Trimming pared 2 bases from V and 5 bases from J, leaving 9 bases between. CDR3 amino acids: CASSENGEYGYTF. CDR3 nucleotide sequence: TGTGCCAGCAGTGAAAACGGGGAATATGGCTACACCTTC.

This chain links TRBV5-4 with TRBJ2-5; TRBD1 matches 8 bases. Trimming took 0 bases from V and 2 from J; bases not matched to a gene: 6. The CDR3 extends over 16 amino acids. CDR1 is SGHNT, CDR2 YYREEE, per germline (reference sequence). CDR3 nucleotide sequence: TGTGCCAGCAGCTTGGGGCGTACAGGGGGACAAGAGACCCAGTACTTC. Residues: CASSLGRTGGQETQYF. The complete variable domain, with remaining parts taken from reference TRBV5-4 and TRBJ2-5, reads ETGVTQSPTHLIKTRGQQVTLRCSSQSGHNTVSWYQQALGQGPQFIFQYYREEENGRGNFPPRFSGLQFPNYSSELNVNALELDDSALYLCASSLGRTGGQETQYFGPGTRLLVL.